This TCR beta chain is from a study of T cells in Graves' hyperthyroidism and ophthalmopathy. Study as a whole: At initial diagnosis, before any treatment had begun, peripheral blood was obtained.

Germline values: CDR1 MNHNS, CDR2 SASEGT. This CDR3 spans 15 amino acids. Study results and limitations: Ophthalmopathy was predicted by the model a median of about 6.5 months ahead of onset.

RNA transcripts provided the source from which TCR beta CDR3 regions were amplified. During a first-round RT-PCR of the TCR CDR3, the HTBI primer set was used. TCRdb redid the calling of the multiplex PCR reads with MiXCR, one entry per CDR3 protein. This table has around 200,000 distinct CDR3 sequences, about 16% appearing once. The authors deemed Graves' hyperthyroidism stable absent ophthalmopathy progression within 18 months. Patients having uncontrolled infection, another autoimmune disease, pregnancy or lactation were not included. Remarks on this clonotype: Its antigen is unknown. This sequence may be a read error, since a much larger clone differs from it by one base.

The source of this sequence is a man aged 35 to 55 with Graves' hyperthyroidism. The chain joins TRBV6-1 to TRBJ1-1; no clear D gene. The sample was blood. The CDR3 region is CASSETLGMNTEASF. The CDR3 DNA reads as TGTGCCAGCAGTGAAACTTTAGGGATGAACACTGAAGCTTCCTTT.